This T cell receptor beta chain was documented in a study of T cells after somatic rescue of genetic block. This table comes from immunoSEQ multiplex PCR, and its TCRdb copy is limited to in-frame clones, with some not included. Here the sample spans about 14,000 clones, roughly 70% being singletons. Trimming stripped 1 base from V and 0 bases from J, with 9 bases between. CDR1 and CDR2 from the germline V gene are SGHAT and FQNNGV. The CDR3 has 15 residues. The TCR originated in a young man. The genes are TRBV11-2 and TRBJ2-5; D is uncertain. The specimen was peripheral blood mononuclear cells (PBMCs). CDR3 residues: CASSLATTYQETQYF. The DNA for the CDR3 is TGTGCCAGCAGCTTAGCCACCACGTACCAAGAGACCCAGTACTTC.